Presented here are 16 T cell receptor beta chains from one specimen sequenced in a study of cytomegalovirus exposure and HLA in healthy donors. With 60 Vbeta and 13 Jbeta primers, the PCR was carried out. Assay: immunoSEQ multiplex PCR; the TCRdb copy retains only in-frame clones and omits some. The sample has over 100,000 clones; around two thirds are singletons. Sequencing was performed on PBMCs. The origin of the receptors is a human donor in good health.

The rearrangement joins TRBV2 to TRBJ1-2; TRBD1 matches at 8 bases. The ends lost 6 bases at V and 2 bases at J; junction bases unmatched: 5. CDR3 length equals 14 residues. Germline V gives CDR1 SNHLY, CDR2 FYNNEI. The CDR3: CASRPGTGNYGYTF. In DNA, the CDR3 is TGTGCCAGCAGGCCCGGGACAGGCAACTATGGCTACACCTTC.

This clone turned up a few times. The genes are TRBV5-4 and TRBJ1-6; 10 nucleotides line up with TRBD1. CDR1 and CDR2 from the germline V gene are SGHNT and YYREEE (reference sequence). This CDR3 contains 14 residues. V lost 4 bases and J lost 7; bases outside the gene matches: 2. The CDR3 nucleotides are TGTGCCAGCAGCCCGGGACAGGGGAATTCACCCCTCCACTTT. It is translated as CASSPGQGNSPLHF.

This clone was picked up a small number of times. Other DNA sequences in this specimen translate into the identical CDR3. The CDR3 here is CASSDLGTGKPEAFF. The CDR3 DNA sequence: TGTGCCAGCAGTGACCTGGGTACAGGGAAGCCTGAAGCTTTCTTT. The chain recombines TRBV6-1 with TRBJ1-1, with D possibly being TRBD1 (6 bases). This CDR3 is built from 15 residues. V lost 3 bases, J lost 6 bases, and 17 bases lay in between. From germline, CDR1 is MNHNS and CDR2 SASEGT.

CDR3 bases: TGTGCCAGCAGCGTAGGACCGCCTCGGGAATACGAGCAGTACTTC. Its protein is CASSVGPPREYEQYF. The chain joins TRBV9 to TRBJ2-7; possibly TRBD2 for D (5 bases). V was shortened by 0 bases and J by 4 bases, with 14 bases between the two germline ends. Germline assignment: CDR1 SGDLS and CDR2 YYNGEE. CDR3 length equals 15 residues. Based on the CDR3 plus reference TRBV9 and TRBJ2-7, the full variable domain is DSGVTQTPKHLITATGQRVTLRCSPRSGDLSVYWYQQSLDQGLQFLIQYYNGEERAKGNILERFSAQQFPDLHSELNLSSLELGDSALYFCASSVGPPREYEQYFGPGTRLTVT.

The rearrangement links TRBV28 to TRBJ2-2; 12 positions match TRBD2. V shed 8 bases, J shed 6 bases, and the junction held 7 bases outside the gene matches. CDR3 length: 15 amino acids. Germline V gene sequence: CDR1 MDHEN, CDR2 SYDVKM. The CDR3 spells CASLRRTSGAGELFF. The CDR3 DNA reads as TGTGCCAGCTTACGCCGGACTAGCGGGGCCGGGGAGCTGTTTTTT.

V usage is TRBV10-3 and J usage is TRBJ2-3, with 9 bases that match TRBD2. CDR3 length: 15 residues. The V and J ends lost 5 bases and 6 bases, in that order; junction bases with no gene match: 9. The germline CDR1 and CDR2 sequences are ENHRY and SYGVKD. CDR3 sequence reads: CAISLLAGSSDTQYF. The CDR3 nucleotides are TGTGCCATCAGTCTCCTAGCGGGGTCGTCGGATACGCAGTATTTT.

This clone has a single count. The chain employs TRBV7-2 and TRBJ1-1; the D is unclear. This CDR3 spans 15 amino acids. In germline, CDR1 is SGHTA, CDR2 FQGNSA. Trimming shortened V by 1 base and J by 2 bases, and 11 bases separated the two germline ends. The CDR3 region is CASSLVAGYNTEAFF. In nucleotides, the CDR3 is TGTGCCAGCAGCTTAGTCGCAGGATATAACACTGAAGCTTTCTTT.

This clone was found once. The gene calls are TRBV4-2 and TRBJ2-3, with TRBD1 as a possible D gene (6 bases). V dropped 4 bases and J dropped 4 bases, with 21 bases sitting between them. CDR1 and CDR2 from the germline V gene are LGHNA and YNFKEQ. The CDR3 is 17 residues long. The CDR3: CASSPQGAGAGADTQYF. CDR3 nucleotides: TGTGCCAGCAGCCCACAAGGGGCAGGGGCCGGGGCAGATACGCAGTATTTT.

The chain links TRBV11-2 to TRBJ1-2; TRBD1 might be the D (5 bases). Deletions cut 1 base from V and 8 bases from J, with 17 bases between. The CDR3 contains 15 residues. Germline CDR1 SGHAT, CDR2 FQNNGV. CDR3 in DNA: TGTGCCAGCAGCTTAGTAGCCCAGGGTAAAGGAGGCTACACCTTC. Encoded protein: CASSLVAQGKGGYTF.

CDR3: CASSLEAAGVGETQYF. The DNA for the CDR3 is TGCGCCAGCAGCTTGGAGGCGGCGGGGGTAGGAGAGACCCAGTACTTC. This chain uses TRBV5-1 with TRBJ2-5; 7 bases match TRBD2. V dropped 0 bases and J dropped 4; count of bases not matched to a gene: 9. The CDR3 length is 16 residues. Per the germline V gene, CDR1 is SGHRS and CDR2 is YFSETQ.

The rearrangement joins TRBV2 to TRBJ1-6; D is possibly TRBD1 (6 bases). The CDR3 is made up of 14 amino acids. Germline V gene sequence: CDR1 SNHLY, CDR2 FYNNEI. V lost 6 bases, J lost 6 bases, and 12 bases lay in between. CDR3 nucleotide sequence: TGTGCCAGCAGCGCGGACAGAGTTAATTCACCCCTCCACTTT. The encoded protein is CASSADRVNSPLHF.

The chain carries TRBV7-9 and TRBJ1-3; D gene uncertain. The length of the CDR3 is 14 residues. V lost 0 bases and J lost 0, with 3 bases in between. The germline CDR1 and CDR2 sequences are SEHNR and FQNEAQ (reference sequence). The CDR3 protein is CASSLASSGNTIYF. The CDR3, as DNA: TGTGCCAGCAGCTTAGCGAGCTCTGGAAACACCATATATTTT.

This clone was detected only a few times. The chain employs TRBV28 and TRBJ2-3; 8 positions match TRBD1. Germline CDR1 is MDHEN and CDR2 is SYDVKM. This CDR3 spans 15 amino acids. V gave up 6 bases and J gave up 2 bases; unmatched junction bases: 7. CDR3 nucleotides: TGTGCCAGCAGCCTAGGACAGGGTTTCACAGATACGCAGTATTTT. This encodes CASSLGQGFTDTQYF.

The chain recombines TRBV28 with TRBJ2-3; 14 bases match TRBD2. Germline V gives CDR1 MDHEN, CDR2 SYDVKM. With 3 bases clipped from V and 2 bases from J, the junction kept 4 bases outside the gene matches. The CDR3 length is 17 residues. Written as DNA, the CDR3 is TGTGCCAGCAGTTTCCAGACTAGCGGGAGGGCCACAGATACGCAGTATTTT. It yields the protein CASSFQTSGRATDTQYF.

The chain is built from TRBV19 and TRBJ1-5; D is unresolved. Trimming left V 8 bases short and J 7 bases short, with 15 bases between. This CDR3 is 13 amino acids long. Germline V gene data show CDR1 as LNHDA and CDR2 as SQIVND (reference sequence). The DNA of the CDR3 is TGTGCCAGTCAAACGGGGTTAGCACAGCCCCAGCATTTT. It is translated as CASQTGLAQPQHF.

The J gene is TRBJ1-1, the V gene TRBV2; D unresolved. This CDR3 has 13 amino acids. CDR1 is SNHLY, CDR2 FYNNEI, per germline. The V and J ends lost 6 bases and 0 bases respectively, with 8 bases between them. Here the CDR3 reads CASSSDMNTEAFF. CDR3 DNA sequence: TGTGCCAGCAGCTCAGACATGAACACTGAAGCTTTCTTT. Drawing the rest from reference TRBV2 and TRBJ1-1, the complete variable domain is EPEVTQTPSHQVTQMGQEVILRCVPISNHLYFYWYRQILGQKVEFLVSFYNNEISEKSEIFDDQFSVERPDGSNFTLKIRSTKLEDSAMYFCASSSDMNTEAFFGQGTRLTVV.